The 24 T cell receptor beta chains reported below all come from one sample, sequenced in a study of T cell repertoires in cytomegalovirus infection. TCRdb reprocessed the reads with MiXCR, giving one entry per CDR3 protein. The sample records 650,000 to 850,000 distinct CDR3 sequences, roughly 28% being singletons. For these receptors, no antigen is known. The sequenced sample was cultured CD8+ T cells from PBMCs, obtained from culture after CMV antigen stimulation. All receptors come from a human donor in good health (CMV status not recorded). Some clones in this sample may be carry-over from other donors' samples.

This chain joins TRBV7-8 and TRBJ1-5; 8 bases align to TRBD1. In germline, CDR1 is SGHVS, CDR2 FQNEAQ. J gave up 5 bases and V 1 base, and 7 bases lay outside the gene matches. This CDR3 spans 16 amino acids. The CDR3 region has the DNA TGTGCCAGCAGCTTAGGCTCAGGGGGCCAGTATCAGCCCCAGCATTTT. Translating gives CASSLGSGGQYQPQHF.

The gene calls are TRBV28 and TRBJ1-5; no definite D call. Trimming took 4 bases from V and 2 from J, leaving 12 bases between them. This CDR3 spans 15 amino acids. Germline CDR1 reads MDHEN; CDR2 reads SYDVKM. The CDR3 DNA follows: TGTGCCAGCAGTTCGCGGCAGGAGCGCAATCAGCCCCAGCATTTT. Amino acids: CASSSRQERNQPQHF.

In this sample, this clonotype turned up a few times. This chain links TRBV7-9 with TRBJ1-1; D possibly corresponds to TRBD1 (6 bases). This CDR3 region has 14 residues. Trimming pared 4 bases from V and 4 bases from J, leaving 13 bases between. Germline CDR1 is SEHNR and CDR2 is FQNEAQ (reference sequence). The chain's CDR3 is CASSSQRGATEAFF. DNA for the CDR3: TGTGCCAGCAGCTCTCAAAGGGGGGCCACTGAAGCTTTCTTT.

V is TRBV9 and J is TRBJ2-3; TRBD2 matches at 9 bases. The CDR3 spans 14 residues. Germline V lookup: CDR1 SGDLS, CDR2 YYNGEE. V shed 2 bases and J 6 bases; nucleotides not matched to a gene: 4. For the CDR3, the DNA is TGTGCCAGCAGCGTGAAGAGCGGGGGGGATACGCAGTATTTT. Translation: CASSVKSGGDTQYF.

This clonotype was counted between two and nine times. The V gene is TRBV7-6, the J gene TRBJ2-2; 13 bases map to TRBD2. This CDR3 has 17 amino acids. In germline, CDR1 is SGHVS, CDR2 FNYEAQ. J gave up 1 base and V 5 bases, and 4 bases lay outside the gene matches. The CDR3 loop reads CASSPRTSGGNTGELFF. The CDR3 DNA reads TGTGCCAGCAGCCCCCGGACTAGCGGGGGGAACACCGGGGAGCTGTTTTTT.

This clonotype was counted at least ten times. The chain has TRBV12-3 or TRBV12-4 and TRBJ2-2; TRBD2 agrees at 12 bases. Germline trimming cut 5 bases from V and 4 bases from J; bases unmatched to any gene: 5. The CDR3 runs 16 residues. The CDR3 sequence: CASSPATSGGTGELFF. In DNA form, the CDR3 reads TGTGCCAGCAGTCCGGCGACTAGCGGGGGCACCGGGGAGCTGTTTTTT.

The rearrangement joins TRBV9 to TRBJ2-2; 8 nucleotides match TRBD2. The V gene end was trimmed by 4 bases and the J gene end by 6 bases; junction bases not matched to a gene: 5. Germline CDR1 and CDR2: SGDLS and YYNGEE. The length of the CDR3 is 14 residues. DNA for the CDR3: TGTGCCAGCAGCTGGGACGGGGGGGCCGGGGAGCTGTTTTTT. Translated: CASSWDGGAGELFF. Full variable domain (remainder filled in from reference TRBV9 and TRBJ2-2): DSGVTQTPKHLITATGQRVTLRCSPRSGDLSVYWYQQSLDQGLQFLIQYYNGEERAKGNILERFSAQQFPDLHSELNLSSLELGDSALYFCASSWDGGAGELFFGEGSRLTVL.

J is TRBJ2-7 and V is TRBV2, with D possibly matching TRBD1 (7 bases). V lost 6 bases to trimming and J lost 5 bases, with 11 bases between them. Germline lookup yields CDR1 SNHLY and CDR2 FYNNEI. The CDR3 covers 12 residues. The CDR3 bases are TGTGCCAGCAGCGCGGGACAGAACGAGCAGTACTTC. This sequence encodes CASSAGQNEQYF.

This clonotype was detected many times. The J gene is TRBJ1-1, the V gene TRBV27; TRBD1 matches at 7 bases. Unmatched junction bases numbered 4, after V lost 2 bases and J lost 7 bases. The V gene's germline CDR1 is MNHEY and CDR2 SMNVEV (reference sequence). This CDR3 contains 13 residues. This chain's CDR3 is CASSLRGRDEAFF. DNA of the CDR3: TGTGCCAGCAGTTTAAGGGGGCGCGATGAAGCTTTCTTT.

This clonotype appeared a few times. The rearrangement uses TRBV7-6 and TRBJ1-1; D remains ambiguous. Germline CDR1 and CDR2: SGHVS and FNYEAQ. The CDR3 extends over 14 amino acids. V was shortened by 7 bases and J by 1 base, with 13 bases between the two germline ends. The CDR3 reads CASTPNPTNTEAFF. The DNA for the CDR3 is TGTGCCAGCACCCCAAACCCTACGAACACTGAAGCTTTCTTT.

The rearrangement links TRBV5-8 to TRBJ1-1; weak D call: TRBD1 (5 bases). The CDR3 spans 14 residues. The germline V gene has CDR1 SGHTS and CDR2 YDEGEE. Trimming stripped 0 bases from V and 6 bases from J, with 12 bases between. CDR3 loop: CASSLARGAAEAFF. The CDR3 nucleotides are TGTGCCAGCAGCTTGGCCCGTGGGGCCGCTGAAGCTTTCTTT. Combining the CDR3 with reference TRBV5-8 and TRBJ1-1 gives the whole variable domain EAGVTQSPTHLIKTRGQQATLRCSPISGHTSVYWYQQALGLGLQFLLWYDEGEERNRGNFPPRFSGRQFPNYSSELNVNALELEDSALYLCASSLARGAAEAFFGQGTRLTVV.

This clonotype was observed a handful of times. The V and J genes are TRBV9 and TRBJ2-6, with D perhaps matching TRBD2 (6 bases). Germline CDR1 and CDR2: SGDLS and YYNGEE. The CDR3 sequence is 18 residues long. Trimming cost V 5 bases and J 0 bases, with 18 bases left between them. The CDR3 DNA reads as TGTGCCAGCAGTCCTGTTCCGGGACTGCACTCTGGGGCCAACGTCCTGACTTTC. Translated: CASSPVPGLHSGANVLTF.

The genes are TRBV5-6 and TRBJ2-1; D remains unclear. CDR1 is SGHDT and CDR2 is YYEEEE in the germline V gene. Trimming shortened V by 3 bases and J by 2 bases, and 12 bases separated the two germline ends. CDR3 length equals 15 residues. CDR3 DNA sequence: TGTGCCAGCAGCTGGACCCTTGACCCCTACAATGAGCAGTTCTTC. Amino acids: CASSWTLDPYNEQFF.

The chain is built from TRBV4-1 and TRBJ1-2, with D maybe TRBD1 (6 bases). The CDR3 consists of 15 residues. CDR1 and CDR2 (germline): MGHRA, YSYEKL. V was trimmed by 6 bases and J by 0 bases, leaving 14 bases between them. The DNA for the CDR3 is TGCGCCAGCAGACCCACAGGGACTACTAACTATGGCTACACCTTC. This encodes CASRPTGTTNYGYTF.

This clonotype was seen more than once but under ten times. V and J are TRBV19 and TRBJ2-7, with a tentative D call TRBD2 (6 bases). V lost 4 bases and J 5 bases, leaving 15 bases between the germline ends. Germline CDR1 and CDR2: LNHDA and SQIVND (reference sequence). The CDR3 is 14 residues long. CDR3 DNA: TGTGCCAGTAGTAACGGAGGGAATCGAGACGAGCAGTACGTC. It is translated as CASSNGGNRDEQYV.

This clonotype has only a few counts. This chain joins TRBV12-3 or TRBV12-4 and TRBJ1-5; no clear D gene. The CDR3 is 12 amino acids. The V gene lost 3 bases and the J gene lost 6 bases, with 6 bases spanning the gap. The CDR3 sequence: CASSFDGQPQHF. CDR3 sequence (DNA): TGTGCCAGCAGTTTCGATGGTCAGCCCCAGCATTTT.

There are a few counts of this clonotype. The rearrangement uses TRBV9 and TRBJ1-2; D not certain. The CDR3 consists of 15 residues. Germline V gene sequence: CDR1 SGDLS, CDR2 YYNGEE. Trimming shortened V by 0 bases and J by 2 bases, and 11 bases separated the two germline ends. Written as DNA, the CDR3 is TGTGCCAGCAGCGTAGAGGTGGGCCCCAACTATGGCTACACCTTC. This sequence encodes CASSVEVGPNYGYTF.

This clonotype showed up just a few times. The chain combines TRBV6-5 with TRBJ2-3; D possibly corresponds to TRBD1 (6 bases). Trimming stripped 7 bases from V and 3 bases from J, with 11 bases between. The germline gives CDR1 MNHEY, CDR2 SVGAGI. CDR3 length equals 13 residues. Here the CDR3 DNA reads TGTGCCAGCACCTACAGGGAGACAGATACGCAGTATTTT. This sequence encodes CASTYRETDTQYF.

The sample holds a few counts of this clonotype. This rearrangement joins TRBV27 to TRBJ2-7; weak D call: TRBD2 (5 bases). The ends were cut back, 3 bases at V and 4 bases at J, with 10 bases in the middle. CDR1 MNHEY and CDR2 SMNVEV come from the germline V gene (reference sequence). The length of the CDR3 is 13 residues. The CDR3 sequence is CASSFGTRYEQYF. CDR3 DNA: TGTGCCAGCAGTTTCGGAACTAGATACGAGCAGTACTTC.

This clonotype was found once. With a much larger clone just one base away, this may be a read error. V usage is TRBV7-8 and J usage is TRBJ1-3, with TRBD1 matching over 8 bases. The CDR3 consists of 17 residues. Germline V gene sequence: CDR1 SGHVS, CDR2 FQNEAQ. The CDR3 DNA reads as TGTGCCTGCAGCCTCCGGTCGGGACAGGACGGTGGAAACACCATATATTTT. Protein product: CACSLRSGQDGGNTIYF. The full variable domain, with the rest looked up from reference TRBV7-8 and TRBJ1-3, is GAGVSQSPRYKVAKRGQDVALRCDPISGHVSLFWYQQALGQGPEFLTYFQNEAQLDKSGLPSDRFFAERPEGSVSTLKIQRTQQEDSAVYLCACSLRSGQDGGNTIYFGEGSWLTVV.

The CDR3 sequence: CSALLMGSGIYNEQFF. In DNA, the CDR3 is TGCAGTGCTCTCCTGATGGGTAGCGGGATCTACAATGAGCAGTTCTTC. The V and J genes are TRBV20-1 and TRBJ2-1; TRBD2 agrees at 8 bases. CDR3 length equals 16 residues. CDR1 is DFQATT, CDR2 SNEGSKA, per germline (reference sequence). The junction had 12 bases not matched to a gene; V was cut back by 5 bases and J by 3 bases.

This clonotype was observed at least ten times. The V and J genes are TRBV7-2 and TRBJ2-5; 11 positions match TRBD2. The CDR3 consists of 21 residues. In germline, CDR1 is SGHTA, CDR2 FQGNSA. V was clipped by 1 base and J by 4 bases; unmatched bases: 20. The CDR3 loop reads CASSLGLRLAGYSTTTETQYF. CDR3 nucleotides: TGTGCCAGCAGCTTAGGCTTAAGACTAGCGGGATATTCGACCACCACAGAGACCCAGTACTTC. The variable domain in full, completed from reference TRBV7-2 and TRBJ2-5, reads GAGVSQSPSNKVTEKGKDVELRCDPISGHTALYWYRQSLGQGLEFLIYFQGNSAPDKSGLPSDRFSAERTGGSVSTLTIQRTQQEDSAVYLCASSLGLRLAGYSTTTETQYFGPGTRLLVL.

V usage is TRBV7-6 and J usage is TRBJ2-7, with a possible D match to TRBD1 (5 bases). This CDR3 is built from 14 residues. The V and J ends lost 3 bases and 5 bases respectively, with 14 bases between them. CDR1 and CDR2 from the germline V gene are SGHVS and FNYEAQ. CDR3 nucleotide sequence: TGTGCCAGCAGCTTTAGGGGCTCTACCGACGAGCAGTACTTC. As protein: CASSFRGSTDEQYF.

As for this clonotype: This clone may be a read error of a much larger clone one base away. This chain joins TRBV27 and TRBJ2-3; TRBD1 matches 11 bases. Germline V gives CDR1 MNHEY, CDR2 SMNVEV (reference sequence). The length of the CDR3 is 14 residues. The CDR3 DNA reads as TGTGCCGGCAGTGCGGGACAGGGGGTAGATACGCAGTATTTT. It yields the protein CAGSAGQGVDTQYF.